The entry that follows covers one T cell receptor beta chain sequence. The sample belongs to a study of blood T cell repertoires in COVID-19. Overall study context: Nucleic acid was either cDNA or gDNA, and it came from T cells, B-cell-depleted T cells, or PBMCs.

V gave up 6 bases and J gave up 3 bases; unmatched junction bases: 4. In germline, CDR1 is MDHEN, CDR2 SYDVKM. The CDR3 consists of 15 residues. The age range of participants was 18 to 89 years, with residence in about 25 US areas. TCRdb's table, derived via immunoSEQ multiplex PCR, lists solely in-frame clones and lacks some. Among fewer than 150,000 clones listed, nearly 85% were seen once. The rearrangement uses TRBV28 and TRBJ2-3; 12 bases align to TRBD2. The source is a man aged 45-65 years in a cohort exposed to, infected with or recovered from COVID-19 (not recorded which). Source material: PBMCs or T cells enriched from blood (not recorded which). The CDR3 DNA reads as TGTGCCAGCAGCCAAGGACTAGCGGGAACAGATACGCAGTATTTT. It codes for CASSQGLAGTDTQYF.